This TCR beta chain is from a study of shared clonotypes between healthy human individuals. Study results and limitations: Several donors showed sharing of approximately 5% of naive CD4 clonotypes.

Both subsets, CD45RA+ naive and CD45RA-negative memory, were split from the CD4+ cells. On this clone itself: Its antigen is not identified.

DNA at about 210 ng, roughly 27,000 T cell genomes, went into sorted-subset replicate PCRs. Sequencing used immunoSEQ multiplex PCR; TCRdb keeps in-frame clones, though not all of them. The sample includes over a million clones, around 98.5% of them seen just once. The length of the CDR3 is 17 residues. Germline lookup yields CDR1 SGHTA and CDR2 FQGNSA. V trimming: 5 bases; J trimming: 7 bases; junction bases outside the gene matches: 18. The sequence derives from a man aged 30 to 39 in good health. This rearrangement joins TRBV7-2 to TRBJ2-3; 7 bases are shared with TRBD1. The sample taken for sequencing was naive CD4+ T cells sorted from blood. Subset here: CD45RA+ positively selected. The CDR3 DNA reads TGTGCCAGCAGCCAACACGAACAGGGGTTACTAGAAAATACGCAGTATTTT. Its protein product is CASSQHEQGLLENTQYF.